This TCR beta chain appears in the sequencing data of a study of cytomegalovirus exposure and HLA in healthy donors. As for this clone: Its antigen is not known.

J gave up 0 bases and V 6 bases, and 6 bases lay outside the gene matches. The CDR3 contains 15 residues. Germline V gene data show CDR1 as MDHEN and CDR2 as SYDVKM. Study-wide findings and caveats: Some TCR beta chains (roughly 160 of them) were listed as cytomegalovirus-associated.

A roughly 120-subject validation cohort, separate from the approximately 670-subject first cohort, supplied the donors. TCRdb keeps only in-frame clones here, not all; method: immunoSEQ multiplex PCR. The data contain roughly 200,000 clones, more than 75% of them singletons. This receptor was obtained from a man aged 25-40 years in good health and CMV-seropositive. The chain employs TRBV28 and TRBJ2-7, with 9 bases lining up with TRBD1. Source material: PBMCs. The chain's CDR3 is CASRLQGARSYEQYF. The CDR3 coding sequence is TGTGCCAGCAGACTACAGGGGGCTCGCTCCTACGAGCAGTACTTC.